This passage covers 3 T cell receptor beta chains from one sample sequenced in a study of T-cell reconstitution after alpha-beta-depleted transplantation in children. Unique molecular identifiers were built into the TCRbeta library. Via MiXCR, TCRdb re-called the PCR reads, giving one row per CDR3 protein. This table holds approximately 400,000 distinct CDR3 sequences, 15% to 20% found once. Sequenced here: PBMCs, mostly from graft donor cells, sampled 360 days after TCRalphabeta/CD19-depleted stem cell transplant. These receptors all stem from a boy in the first two years of life who had a stem cell transplant for Wiskott-Aldrich syndrome, so the T cells may come from the graft donor.

The chain recombines TRBV4-3 with TRBJ2-1, with 9 bases identical to TRBD2. Trimming took 0 bases from V and 2 from J; bases not matched to a gene: 5. This CDR3 region has 17 residues. The V gene's germline CDR1 is LGHNA and CDR2 YSLEER. The CDR3 bases are TGCGCCAGCAGCCAAGATGTTCCTAGCGGGACCTACAATGAGCAGTTCTTC. Protein product: CASSQDVPSGTYNEQFF.

The table lists this clonotype with many counts. This rearrangement joins TRBV6-5 to TRBJ1-1; 10 bases fit TRBD1. Germline CDR1 is MNHEY and CDR2 is SVGAGI. This CDR3 comprises 15 residues. Losses at the gene ends were 3 bases for V and 4 bases for J; bases not matched to a gene: 5. DNA of the CDR3: TGTGCCAGCAGTTATACGGGGGACAGGGGCACTGAAGCTTTCTTT. Residues: CASSYTGDRGTEAFF.

This clonotype came up a few times. The rearrangement uses TRBV5-1 and TRBJ2-7, with TRBD2 matching over 7 bases. Per germline, CDR1 SGHRS and CDR2 YFSETQ. The CDR3 length is 14 residues. The J segment lost 1 base and the V segment lost 4 bases, leaving 5 bases of the junction unmatched. For the CDR3, the DNA is TGCGCCAGCAGCGAAGCGGGGCGTTCCTACGAGCAGTACTTC. This codes for CASSEAGRSYEQYF.